The 14 T cell receptor beta chains reported below all come from one sample, sequenced in a study of T cell responses to AZD1222 COVID-19 vaccine. The protocol was immunoSEQ multiplex PCR, while the TCRdb copy is restricted to in-frame clones and leaves out a portion. Of about 79,000 clones listed, roughly 94% are singletons. The sample in question was peripheral blood, obtained on day 0 of MenACWY control vaccination. These receptors were obtained from an adult in good health.

The V and J genes are TRBV10-3 and TRBJ2-3, with TRBD2 identical over 10 bases. Germline CDR1 reads ENHRY; CDR2 reads SYGVKD. V gave up 3 bases and J gave up 6 bases; unmatched junction bases: 6. The CDR3 contains 15 residues. CDR3 bases: TGTGCCATCAGTGAAGGTCTAGCGGGAGCCGATACGCAGTATTTT. It translates to CAISEGLAGADTQYF.

V usage is TRBV15 and J usage is TRBJ2-7; D is uncertain. Trimming pared 0 bases from V and 0 bases from J, leaving 15 bases between. The germline V gene encodes CDR1 LNHNV and CDR2 YYDKDF (reference sequence). The CDR3 contains 17 residues. In DNA, the CDR3 is TGTGCCACCAGCAGAGACCCCCCAGGCCAACTCTCCTACGAGCAGTACTTC. As protein: CATSRDPPGQLSYEQYF.

The chain has TRBV9 and TRBJ2-5; D is perhaps TRBD2 (6 bases). V was trimmed by 0 bases and J by 2 bases, leaving 11 bases between them. The CDR3 has 15 amino acids. The germline V gene has CDR1 SGDLS and CDR2 YYNGEE. CDR3 in amino acids: CASSVVGSGQETQYF. The CDR3 nucleotides are TGTGCCAGCAGCGTAGTTGGTAGCGGACAAGAGACCCAGTACTTC. The full variable domain, in which reference TRBV9 and TRBJ2-5 provide the parts outside the CDR3, is DSGVTQTPKHLITATGQRVTLRCSPRSGDLSVYWYQQSLDQGLQFLIQYYNGEERAKGNILERFSAQQFPDLHSELNLSSLELGDSALYFCASSVVGSGQETQYFGPGTRLLVL.

The rearrangement links TRBV28 to TRBJ2-7, with a possible D match to TRBD2 (5 bases). The CDR3 has 13 residues. V lost 6 bases, J lost 1 base, and 10 bases lay in between. Per the germline V gene, CDR1 is MDHEN and CDR2 is SYDVKM. CDR3 nucleotide sequence: TGTGCCAGCAGAGGAGGCGCTTCCTACGAGCAGTACTTC. The encoded protein is CASRGGASYEQYF.

The CDR3 loop is CATSRDRGRGYEQYF. CDR3 nucleotides: TGTGCCACCAGCAGAGACAGGGGACGGGGTTACGAGCAGTACTTC. J is TRBJ2-7 and V is TRBV15, with a possible D match to TRBD1 (6 bases). CDR3 length: 15 residues. Germline CDR1 and CDR2: LNHNV and YYDKDF (reference sequence). Trimming removed 0 bases at V and 4 bases at J, with 13 bases between.

V usage is TRBV7-8 and J usage is TRBJ2-2, with D uncertain. In germline, CDR1 is SGHVS, CDR2 FQNEAQ. The CDR3 is 13 residues long. V lost 3 bases and J lost 4, with 6 bases in between. CDR3 loop: CASSLQATGELFF. The CDR3 DNA reads as TGTGCCAGCAGCTTGCAGGCCACCGGGGAGCTGTTTTTT.

The chain is built from TRBV28 and TRBJ2-7, with no clear D. Per the germline V gene, CDR1 is MDHEN and CDR2 is SYDVKM. The CDR3 covers 12 residues. Trimming took 5 bases from V and 4 from J, leaving 9 bases between them. In DNA, the CDR3 is TGTGCCAGCAGTCTCCCCGGTTACGAGCAGTACTTC. Its protein is CASSLPGYEQYF.

V gene TRBV29-1 combines with J gene TRBJ2-3; 9 nucleotides agree with TRBD2. The CDR3 is made up of 13 amino acids. Germline trimming cut 4 bases from V and 4 bases from J; bases unmatched to any gene: 3. Germline V gives CDR1 SQVTM, CDR2 ANQGSEA. CDR3 in amino acids: CSVASGVADTQYF. In nucleotides, the CDR3 is TGCAGCGTTGCTAGCGGGGTGGCAGATACGCAGTATTTT.

V gene TRBV6-5 combines with J gene TRBJ2-3; no reliable D call. The CDR3 has 14 amino acids. Between the trimmed V and J ends, which lost 6 bases and 2 bases, there was a span of 12 bases. Per the germline V gene, CDR1 is MNHEY and CDR2 is SVGAGI. The CDR3 sequence: CASSPWPSTDTQYF. For the CDR3, the DNA is TGTGCCAGCAGCCCATGGCCCTCCACAGATACGCAGTATTTT.

J is TRBJ2-7 and V is TRBV27; unclear D gene. This CDR3 comprises 12 residues. Germline V lookup: CDR1 MNHEY, CDR2 SMNVEV (reference sequence). The V end lost 9 bases, the J end lost 5 bases, and 14 bases lay between the germline ends. As DNA, the CDR3 is TGTGCCAGTTACGTCGGAAAGGACGAGCAGTACTTC. Residues: CASYVGKDEQYF.

This rearrangement joins TRBV30 to TRBJ1-1; D might be TRBD1 (6 bases). V was clipped by 5 bases and J by 8 bases, with 15 bases between them. Germline V lookup: CDR1 GTSNPN, CDR2 SVGIG (reference sequence). CDR3 length equals 12 residues. The CDR3 here is CAWWDIDREAFF. The DNA of the CDR3 is TGTGCCTGGTGGGACATCGACAGGGAAGCTTTCTTT.

The chain joins TRBV6-5 to TRBJ1-2; maybe TRBD1 (5 bases). V lost 2 bases and J lost 2, with 15 bases in between. Germline CDR1 reads MNHEY; CDR2 reads SVGAGI. There are 16 residues in the CDR3. DNA for the CDR3: TGTGCCAGCAGTTACGCCCCGGGGGAAAAAAACTATGGCTACACCTTC. This sequence encodes CASSYAPGEKNYGYTF.

The chain recombines TRBV5-1 with TRBJ1-1; 9 bases line up with TRBD1. CDR3 length: 14 residues. Looked up from germline, CDR1 is SGHRS and CDR2 is YFSETQ. The V segment lost 4 bases and the J segment 3 bases; nucleotides outside the gene matches: 4. CDR3 sequence (DNA): TGCGCCAGCAGCCGGGGACAGGGAGACACTGAAGCTTTCTTT. Protein product: CASSRGQGDTEAFF.

The rearrangement links TRBV6-4 to TRBJ2-2; 11 nucleotides match TRBD2. In germline, CDR1 is MRHNA, CDR2 SNTAGT. This CDR3 region has 16 residues. V lost 4 bases and J lost 4; bases outside the gene matches: 5. CDR3 bases: TGTGCCAGCAGTGCCCTAGCGGGAGGATCCACCGGGGAGCTGTTTTTT. Amino acid sequence: CASSALAGGSTGELFF.